Listed below are T cell receptor beta chains from one sample, sequenced in a study of OX40 agonist ivuxolimab in advanced cancers. The protocol was immunoSEQ multiplex PCR, while the TCRdb copy is restricted to in-frame clones and leaves out a portion. This table has 20,000 to 25,000 clones, less than 90% appearing once. The material sequenced was CD4+ or CD8+ T cells sorted from blood, taken in a trial of the OX40 agonist ivuxolimab. Source of these receptors: an adult with an advanced solid tumor such as melanoma, head and neck, liver or kidney cancer. The conserved cysteine and the conserved F or W are not part of the CDR3 here. D genes are given only for firm matches. Size values are once, few and many counts, or a class for expanded clones, and some rows have none.

V gene: TRBV2
clone size: -
D gene: TRBD1
J gene: TRBJ1-5
CDR3 protein: ASSEETGFKPQH

V gene: TRBV27
clone size: -
D gene: -
J gene: TRBJ2-7
CDR3 protein: ASSPTPGLPAYEQY

V gene: TRBV21-1
clone size: -
D gene: -
J gene: TRBJ2-1
CDR3 protein: ARGLAGACRYNEQF

V gene: TRBV19
clone size: -
D gene: -
J gene: TRBJ1-2
CDR3 protein: ASSIVTETNYGYT

V gene: TRBV5-6
clone size: few
D gene: TRBD2
J gene: TRBJ2-1
CDR3 protein: ASSLGGGSSGEQF

V gene: TRBV5-8
clone size: -
D gene: TRBD1
J gene: TRBJ1-4
CDR3 protein: ASSPEGQGAYNEKLF

V gene: TRBV11-2
clone size: -
D gene: -
J gene: TRBJ2-3
CDR3 protein: ASSPAQGLTDTQY

V gene: TRBV11-2
clone size: -
D gene: TRBD2
J gene: TRBJ2-3
CDR3 protein: ASSLGGTTASTDTQY

V gene: TRBV4-1
clone size: -
D gene: TRBD2
J gene: TRBJ2-5
CDR3 protein: ASSQVPAGAQETQY

V gene: TRBV9
clone size: -
D gene: -
J gene: TRBJ2-5
CDR3 protein: ASSVAGETQY

V gene: TRBV6-5
clone size: -
D gene: -
J gene: TRBJ1-1
CDR3 protein: ASSPGTRNTEAF

V gene: TRBV5-4
clone size: -
D gene: -
J gene: TRBJ1-1
CDR3 protein: ASSLPTDVQAF

V gene: TRBV9
clone size: -
D gene: TRBD1
J gene: TRBJ2-3
CDR3 protein: ASSETQGEGTDTQY

V gene: TRBV9
clone size: -
D gene: -
J gene: TRBJ2-3
CDR3 protein: ASSVGRGSTDTQY

V gene: TRBV6-5
clone size: medium-sized
D gene: -
J gene: TRBJ2-6
CDR3 protein: ASSYSGANVLT

V gene: TRBV13
clone size: -
D gene: -
J gene: TRBJ2-7
CDR3 protein: ASSPQGYEQY

V gene: TRBV11-2
clone size: -
D gene: -
J gene: TRBJ1-1
CDR3 protein: ASSLLRGVNTEAF

V gene: TRBV9
clone size: -
D gene: TRBD1
J gene: TRBJ2-7
CDR3 protein: ASSNTQGASYEQY

V gene: TRBV2
clone size: -
D gene: -
J gene: TRBJ2-7
CDR3 protein: ASSEWWDGSYEQY

V gene: TRBV4-1
clone size: -
D gene: -
J gene: TRBJ1-5
CDR3 protein: ASSQVGGGNQPQH

V gene: TRBV7-3
clone size: -
D gene: TRBD1
J gene: TRBJ1-5
CDR3 protein: ASSPDREGNQPQH

V gene: TRBV7-2
clone size: -
D gene: TRBD2
J gene: TRBJ2-3
CDR3 protein: ASSSTSADTQY

V gene: TRBV7-8
clone size: -
D gene: -
J gene: TRBJ2-1
CDR3 protein: ASRSPPDYEQF

V gene: TRBV9
clone size: -
D gene: -
J gene: TRBJ2-4
CDR3 protein: ASSVDSQIQNIQY

V gene: TRBV5-4
clone size: -
D gene: TRBD1
J gene: TRBJ1-5
CDR3 protein: ASSYTGDNQPQH

V gene: TRBV27
clone size: -
D gene: TRBD1
J gene: TRBJ2-5
CDR3 protein: ASSLWGTGGETQY

V gene: TRBV6-6
clone size: -
D gene: -
J gene: TRBJ2-1
CDR3 protein: ASSYLGGSYNEQF

V gene: TRBV9
clone size: -
D gene: -
J gene: TRBJ2-5
CDR3 protein: ASSVGQYQETQY

V gene: TRBV2
clone size: -
D gene: -
J gene: TRBJ2-3
CDR3 protein: ASIGMAGIDTDTQY

V gene: TRBV27
clone size: -
D gene: -
J gene: TRBJ2-7
CDR3 protein: ASSFPGGYEQY

V gene: TRBV27
clone size: -
D gene: -
J gene: TRBJ2-1
CDR3 protein: ASSIPGNEQF

V gene: TRBV27
clone size: -
D gene: -
J gene: TRBJ2-5
CDR3 protein: ASSDGGLRETQY

V gene: TRBV27
clone size: -
D gene: -
J gene: TRBJ1-6
CDR3 protein: ASSFLGSPLH

V gene: TRBV28
clone size: once
D gene: TRBD2
J gene: TRBJ2-3
CDR3 protein: ASSPKLAGGFTDTQY

V gene: TRBV7-3
clone size: -
D gene: TRBD1
J gene: TRBJ2-7
CDR3 protein: ASSLVVTGVEEQY

V gene: TRBV7-9
clone size: -
D gene: -
J gene: TRBJ1-6
CDR3 protein: ASSLRQGNSPLH

V gene: TRBV19
clone size: -
D gene: TRBD2
J gene: TRBJ2-1
CDR3 protein: ASSMTSGGYNEQF

V gene: TRBV7-8
clone size: -
D gene: TRBD1
J gene: TRBJ2-7
CDR3 protein: ASSLAGTGDYEQY

V gene: TRBV27
clone size: -
D gene: -
J gene: TRBJ1-4
CDR3 protein: ASSLQGDRPGDEKLF

V gene: TRBV5-5
clone size: -
D gene: TRBD2
J gene: TRBJ2-2
CDR3 protein: ASSLLLAGGTGELF

V gene: TRBV7-8
clone size: -
D gene: TRBD1
J gene: TRBJ1-1
CDR3 protein: ASSPGGGGRTEAF

V gene: TRBV5-1
clone size: few
D gene: -
J gene: TRBJ2-7
CDR3 protein: ASSQGTRQY

V gene: TRBV6-1
clone size: -
D gene: TRBD2
J gene: TRBJ2-5
CDR3 protein: ASSEARGGGSGMQETQY

V gene: TRBV7-9
clone size: -
D gene: -
J gene: TRBJ2-7
CDR3 protein: ASSLAESYEQY

V gene: TRBV4-1
clone size: -
D gene: -
J gene: TRBJ1-4
CDR3 protein: ASSQIGKGEKLF